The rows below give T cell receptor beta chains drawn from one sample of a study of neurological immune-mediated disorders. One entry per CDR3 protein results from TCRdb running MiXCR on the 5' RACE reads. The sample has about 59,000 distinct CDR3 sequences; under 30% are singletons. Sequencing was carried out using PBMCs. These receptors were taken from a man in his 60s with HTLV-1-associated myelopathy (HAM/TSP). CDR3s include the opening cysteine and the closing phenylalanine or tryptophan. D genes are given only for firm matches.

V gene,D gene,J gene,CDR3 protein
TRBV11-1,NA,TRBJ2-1,CASQAGPGYNEQFF
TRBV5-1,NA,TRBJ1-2,CASSLQFAGQSHGYTF
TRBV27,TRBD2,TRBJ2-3,CASRPGLVADTQYF
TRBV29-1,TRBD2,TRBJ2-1,CSVEVPSGSHYNEQFF
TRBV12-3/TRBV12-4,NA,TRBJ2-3,CASSLDTGRRTDTQYF
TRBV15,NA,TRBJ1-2,CATSRDRTDHYGYTF
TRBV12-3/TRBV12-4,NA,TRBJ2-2,CASLWRGDGELFF
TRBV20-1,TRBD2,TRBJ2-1,CSARDSLAGARNEQFF
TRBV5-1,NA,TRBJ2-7,CVSGPSDSYEQYF
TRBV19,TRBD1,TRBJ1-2,CASGTGYGYTF
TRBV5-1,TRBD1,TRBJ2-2,CASSSGQGGTGELFF
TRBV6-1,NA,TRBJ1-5,CASSVGPWSNQPQHF
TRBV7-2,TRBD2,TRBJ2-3,CASRPGTSATNTQYF
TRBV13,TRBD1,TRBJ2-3,CASSFDGRGRSDTQYF
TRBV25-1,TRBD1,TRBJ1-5,CASSGQGGQPQHF
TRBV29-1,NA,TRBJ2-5,CSVESSRFLGTQYF
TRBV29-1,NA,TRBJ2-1,CSVEEPNEQFF
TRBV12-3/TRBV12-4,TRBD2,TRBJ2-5,CASRAGGDQETQYF
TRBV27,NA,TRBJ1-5,CASSLETNQPQHF
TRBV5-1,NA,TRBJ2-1,CASSSVGPNEQFF
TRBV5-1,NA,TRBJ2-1,CASQGGGSYNEQFF
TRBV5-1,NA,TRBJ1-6,CASSTGGQVRDPLHF